One sample yielded the 30 T cell receptor beta chains listed below, sequenced in a study of lymphopenia after photon versus proton radiotherapy. Assay: immunoSEQ multiplex PCR; the TCRdb copy retains only in-frame clones and omits some. The sample has tens of thousands of clones; around four fifths are singletons. The starting material was peripheral blood, obtained from a patient treated with proton-based radiotherapy. The receptor set was obtained from a woman in her seventies with pancreatic cancer.

This chain joins TRBV19 and TRBJ1-6; D might be TRBD1 (5 bases). CDR3 length: 15 amino acids. Germline values: CDR1 LNHDA, CDR2 SQIVND (reference sequence). The V gene lost 7 bases and the J gene lost 1 base, with 11 bases spanning the gap. The CDR3 DNA follows: TGTGCCAGTACCTCTGGGACTTCCTATAATTCACCCCTCCACTTT. It codes for CASTSGTSYNSPLHF.

The chain has TRBV2 and TRBJ1-2; 7 positions agree with TRBD1. V lost 6 bases, J lost 6 bases, and 10 bases stayed unmatched. CDR3 length: 14 residues. Looked up from germline, CDR1 is SNHLY and CDR2 is FYNNEI. CDR3 amino acids: CASSDRRDSNGYTF. The CDR3 bases are TGTGCCAGCAGCGATCGCCGGGACAGCAATGGCTACACCTTC. Combining the CDR3 with reference TRBV2 and TRBJ1-2 gives the whole variable domain EPEVTQTPSHQVTQMGQEVILRCVPISNHLYFYWYRQILGQKVEFLVSFYNNEISEKSEIFDDQFSVERPDGSNFTLKIRSTKLEDSAMYFCASSDRRDSNGYTFGSGTRLTVV.

The chain couples TRBV5-4 to TRBJ2-3, with no clear D. The CDR3 covers 14 residues. Germline V gene lookup returns CDR1 SGHNT and CDR2 YYREEE (reference sequence). The ends were cut back, 1 base at V and 2 bases at J, with 8 bases in the middle. The CDR3, as DNA: TGTGCCAGCAGCTTGTCGACTTCCACAGATACGCAGTATTTT. This gives the protein CASSLSTSTDTQYF.

This chain uses TRBV9 with TRBJ2-6, with 12 bases identical to TRBD2. Per the germline V gene, CDR1 is SGDLS and CDR2 is YYNGEE. The CDR3 consists of 19 residues. The V segment lost 2 bases and the J segment 3 bases; nucleotides outside the gene matches: 9. CDR3 nucleotide sequence: TGTGCCAGCAGCGTCGGACTAGCGGGACAGTCGGGTGGGGCCAACGTCCTGACTTTC. As protein: CASSVGLAGQSGGANVLTF.

The chain couples TRBV6-6 to TRBJ2-1; 8 positions match TRBD2. Looked up from germline, CDR1 is MNHNY and CDR2 is SVGAGI (reference sequence). The CDR3 totals 15 residues. The junction had 12 bases not matched to a gene; V was cut back by 5 bases and J by 9 bases. The CDR3 DNA follows: TGTGCCAGCAGTAACCTTCATGGGACTAGTTTTGAGCAGTTCTTC. Its translation is CASSNLHGTSFEQFF.

This clone was observed once. The V and J genes are TRBV6-6 and TRBJ2-7; D gene ambiguous. The CDR3 spans 14 residues. Trimming cost V 5 bases and J 5 bases, with 16 bases left between them. Germline V gene sequence: CDR1 MNHNY, CDR2 SVGAGI (reference sequence). This chain's CDR3 is CASSRLQRPDEQYF. The DNA for the CDR3 is TGTGCCAGCAGTCGTCTCCAGAGGCCGGACGAGCAGTACTTC.

The genes are TRBV9 and TRBJ1-6; tentatively, D is TRBD1 (5 bases). CDR1 is SGDLS and CDR2 is YYNGEE in the germline V gene. The CDR3 has 15 amino acids. Trimming took off 2 bases at V and 7 bases at J, with 13 bases between the two ends. CDR3 region: CASSVTGTENSPLHF. The CDR3, as DNA: TGTGCCAGCAGCGTCACCGGGACGGAGAATTCACCCCTCCACTTT.

The chain joins TRBV29-1 to TRBJ1-1; the D is unclear. The CDR3 loop spans 12 amino acids. V lost 3 bases, J lost 6 bases, and 11 bases lay in between. The germline CDR1 and CDR2 sequences are SQVTM and ANQGSEA. CDR3 protein: CSVDASGSEAFF. The CDR3 DNA sequence: TGCAGCGTTGATGCTTCAGGATCTGAAGCTTTCTTT.

This chain connects TRBV7-2 to TRBJ1-5; 10 bases fit TRBD1. Germline-derived CDR1 and CDR2 are SGHTA and FQGNSA. V shed 3 bases, J shed 2 bases, and the junction held 1 base outside the gene matches. The CDR3 is made up of 15 amino acids. The CDR3 DNA is TGTGCCAGCAGCTTTGGACAGGGGGGCAATCAGCCCCAGCATTTT. This gives the protein CASSFGQGGNQPQHF.

CDR3 nucleotide sequence: TGTGCCAGCAGCGTAGTAGGGACAGGGGGAGGCACAGATACGCAGTATTTT. Its translation: CASSVVGTGGGTDTQYF. The rearrangement joins TRBV9 to TRBJ2-3, with 11 nucleotides matching TRBD1. The ends lost 0 bases at V and 1 base at J; junction bases unmatched: 4. The CDR3 has 17 amino acids. CDR1 is SGDLS, CDR2 YYNGEE, per germline.

The chain is built from TRBV6-4 and TRBJ2-1, with D perhaps TRBD1 (6 bases). V lost 6 bases to trimming and J lost 0 bases, with 12 bases between them. CDR1 and CDR2 from the germline V gene are MRHNA and SNTAGT. CDR3 length: 15 amino acids. CDR3 in amino acids: CASSVDRSSYNEQFF. Here the CDR3 DNA reads TGTGCCAGCAGCGTCGACAGGTCCTCCTACAATGAGCAGTTCTTC.

The chain has TRBV28 and TRBJ2-2; 7 positions match TRBD2. CDR1 is MDHEN and CDR2 is SYDVKM in the germline V gene. The junction had 11 bases not matched to a gene; V was cut back by 7 bases and J by 6 bases. The CDR3 totals 15 residues. Here the CDR3 reads CASKGGNNQAGELFF. CDR3 in DNA: TGTGCCAGCAAGGGAGGGAACAATCAGGCCGGGGAGCTGTTTTTT.

This chain links TRBV5-4 with TRBJ2-3, with 8 bases matching TRBD2. Germline V lookup: CDR1 SGHNT, CDR2 YYREEE (reference sequence). The CDR3 extends over 17 amino acids. The V gene end was trimmed by 1 base and the J gene end by 2 bases; junction bases not matched to a gene: 9. CDR3 loop: CASSLRVAGPNTDTQYF. DNA of the CDR3: TGTGCCAGCAGCTTGCGGGTAGCGGGGCCCAACACAGATACGCAGTATTTT.

CDR3 loop: CAWASPPLHF. CDR3 nucleotide sequence: TGTGCCTGGGCGAGTCCACCCCTCCACTTT. This chain links TRBV30 with TRBJ1-6, with D uncertain. The germline V and J ends were trimmed by 5 bases and 11 bases, with 7 bases remaining between them. Germline CDR1 GTSNPN, CDR2 SVGIG (reference sequence). This CDR3 is 10 amino acids long.

The genes are TRBV19 and TRBJ2-7; D is undetermined. Trimming cost V 4 bases and J 0 bases, with 10 bases left between them. Per germline, CDR1 LNHDA and CDR2 SQIVND (reference sequence). The CDR3 spans 14 residues. This CDR3 reads CASSTQFSSYEQYF. The DNA for the CDR3 is TGTGCCAGTAGTACCCAGTTCAGCTCCTACGAGCAGTACTTC.

V is TRBV6-5 and J is TRBJ1-2; D may be TRBD1 (5 bases). V was clipped by 5 bases and J by 5 bases, with 12 bases between them. Per the germline V gene, CDR1 is MNHEY and CDR2 is SVGAGI. CDR3 length: 13 residues. Here the CDR3 reads CASSRGVGYGYTF. As DNA, the CDR3 is TGTGCCAGCAGTCGAGGGGTGGGTTATGGCTACACCTTC.

The gene calls are TRBV7-8 and TRBJ2-2, with 11 bases lining up with TRBD2. In germline, CDR1 is SGHVS, CDR2 FQNEAQ. The V segment lost 5 bases and the J segment 1 base; nucleotides outside the gene matches: 9. This CDR3 spans 18 amino acids. The DNA for the CDR3 is TGTGCCAGCAGCCTCCCCGAAGGGACTAGCGGGAACACCGGGGAGCTGTTTTTT. Its translation: CASSLPEGTSGNTGELFF.

The V gene is TRBV29-1, the J gene TRBJ2-6, with a tentative D call TRBD1 (6 bases). V was clipped by 4 bases and J by 3 bases, with 16 bases between them. This CDR3 comprises 16 residues. CDR1 is SQVTM and CDR2 is ANQGSEA in the germline V gene. The CDR3 region is CSVVGYEGDGANVLTF. The CDR3, as DNA: TGCAGCGTTGTAGGCTACGAGGGGGATGGGGCCAACGTCCTGACTTTC.

This clone was seen a few times. The J gene is TRBJ2-1, the V gene TRBV5-1; the D is unclear. This CDR3 region has 14 residues. Trimming took off 4 bases at V and 0 bases at J, with 8 bases between the two ends. Germline V lookup: CDR1 SGHRS, CDR2 YFSETQ. The CDR3 spells CASSGTVSYNEQFF. The CDR3 DNA is TGCGCCAGCAGCGGAACCGTCTCCTACAATGAGCAGTTCTTC.

The chain uses TRBV10-1 and TRBJ1-2; possible D gene TRBD1, 5 bases. V was shortened by 4 bases and J by 4 bases, with 16 bases between the two germline ends. The V gene's germline CDR1 is WNHNN and CDR2 SYGVQD (reference sequence). The CDR3 totals 15 residues. The CDR3: CASSGQRRGAYGYTF. Here the CDR3 DNA reads TGCGCCAGCAGTGGACAGAGACGAGGAGCCTATGGCTACACCTTC.

The chain is built from TRBV28 and TRBJ1-3; D may be TRBD1 (6 bases). This CDR3 spans 15 amino acids. CDR1 is MDHEN and CDR2 is SYDVKM in the germline V gene. V dropped 11 bases and J dropped 0 bases, with 17 bases sitting between them. In nucleotides, the CDR3 is TGTGCCTGCAAATCCCCAGGGGTCTCTGGAAACACCATATATTTT. This encodes CACKSPGVSGNTIYF.

V and J are TRBV5-8 and TRBJ1-1, with 7 bases lining up with TRBD1. V lost 4 bases, J lost 5 bases, and 8 bases stayed unmatched. This CDR3 comprises 14 residues. The germline V gene has CDR1 SGHTS and CDR2 YDEGEE. This chain's CDR3 is CASSPTGVRTEAFF. The CDR3 nucleotides read TGTGCCAGCAGCCCTACAGGGGTGAGGACTGAAGCTTTCTTT.

The chain uses TRBV6-6 and TRBJ1-4, with no clear D. Germline CDR1 and CDR2: MNHNY and SVGAGI (reference sequence). The CDR3 has 15 amino acids. V was pared by 2 bases and J by 4 bases, with 11 bases between. CDR3 protein: CASSYTRHNNEKLFF. The CDR3, as DNA: TGTGCCAGCAGTTACACGAGACACAATAATGAAAAACTGTTTTTT.

This clone was observed a single time. The gene calls are TRBV21-1 and TRBJ1-2. TRBV21-1 is flagged as a pseudogene. The CDR3 contains 14 residues. The CDR3 DNA reads as TGTGCCAGCAGCCCAGCGGGGGGCCTCTATGGCTACACCTTC. Amino acids: CASSPAGGLYGYTF.

V is TRBV11-2 and J is TRBJ1-4; the D is unclear. Trimming cost V 0 bases and J 5 bases, with 10 bases left between them. Germline V CDR1 and CDR2: SGHAT, FQNNGV. This CDR3 comprises 15 residues. CDR3 sequence: CASSLDKSPNEKLFF. The DNA of the CDR3 is TGTGCCAGCAGCTTAGATAAAAGCCCCAATGAAAAACTGTTTTTT.

This sequence joins TRBV7-3 and TRBJ2-3; D not certain. The length of the CDR3 is 9 residues. The germline V gene encodes CDR1 SGHTA and CDR2 FQGTGA. Trimming removed 3 bases from V and 8 bases from J, with 0 bases in between. The CDR3 nucleotides read TGTGCCAGCAGCTTTACGCAGTATTTT. Translated: CASSFTQYF.

V usage is TRBV6-5 and J usage is TRBJ1-5; D might be TRBD1 (5 bases). The V end lost 5 bases, the J end lost 4 bases, and 15 bases lay between the germline ends. There are 15 residues in the CDR3. The germline V gene has CDR1 MNHEY and CDR2 SVGAGI. The CDR3 sequence is CASSQTGERNQPQHF. The CDR3 DNA sequence: TGTGCCAGCAGTCAAACGGGGGAAAGAAATCAGCCCCAGCATTTT.

This chain joins TRBV10-3 and TRBJ1-5; 7 bases agree with TRBD1. CDR1 is ENHRY and CDR2 is SYGVKD in the germline V gene. Trimming removed 8 bases from V and 2 bases from J; junction bases left unmatched: 9. The length of the CDR3 is 15 residues. The CDR3 DNA is TGTGCCATCTCTTCGCAGGGGGATGGCAATCAGCCCCAGCATTTT. Amino acid sequence: CAISSQGDGNQPQHF.

The rearrangement links TRBV4-2 to TRBJ1-5, with D maybe TRBD1 (5 bases). The CDR3 is made up of 13 amino acids. The germline V gene encodes CDR1 LGHNA and CDR2 YNFKEQ. V lost 0 bases to trimming and J lost 7 bases, with 7 bases between them. CDR3 nucleotide sequence: TGTGCCAGCAGCCAAGACAGGGTCCAGCCCCAGCATTTT. It codes for CASSQDRVQPQHF.

The V gene is TRBV19, the J gene TRBJ1-1; D is ambiguous. In germline, CDR1 is LNHDA, CDR2 SQIVND (reference sequence). The CDR3 has 15 residues. V gave up 1 base and J gave up 0 bases, with 9 bases separating them. CDR3 residues: CASSIAGWVNTEAFF. The CDR3 coding sequence is TGTGCCAGTAGTATAGCTGGGTGGGTGAACACTGAAGCTTTCTTT.